The 25 T cell receptor beta chains below all came from one sample that was sequenced in a study of T cells expressing NK-cell markers. TCRdb derives one entry per CDR3 protein from the 5' RACE reads, leaving out DNA. The sample holds almost 450,000 distinct CDR3 sequences. Sequencing was carried out using blood T cells: a sorted CD56 or NKG2C T cell subset, CD4+ or CD8+ T cells, or bulk PBMC T cells (not recorded which). The receptors derive from a woman aged 18-69 years in good health.

This rearrangement joins TRBV20-1 to TRBJ2-3; checking the TCRdb D call of TRBD2 is not possible without DNA. Germline V gene sequence: CDR1 DFQATT, CDR2 SNEGSKA (reference sequence). The CDR3 length is 16 residues. The CDR3 loop reads CSARDPQSPLRNTQYF.

The V and J genes are TRBV6-2 or TRBV6-3 and TRBJ2-2; TCRdb reports TRBD2, a call that lacks DNA to check it against. The CDR3 has 15 residues. Germline CDR1 reads MNHEY; CDR2 reads SVGEGT. CDR3 sequence reads: CASRQAGGLPGELFF.

This rearrangement joins TRBV5-1 to TRBJ2-3; TCRdb's D call of TRBD1 is untestable without DNA. CDR3 length equals 14 residues. The germline CDR1 and CDR2 sequences are SGHRS and YFSETQ. The CDR3 sequence: CASSPGQPGDTQYF.

This rearrangement joins TRBV20-1 to TRBJ2-3; TCRdb proposes TRBD2, but this gene call is untestable without DNA. Germline CDR1 and CDR2: DFQATT and SNEGSKA (reference sequence). The CDR3 spans 20 residues. The CDR3 here is CSATQAGLAGGIASTDTQYF.

V gene TRBV29-1 combines with J gene TRBJ2-1; the D call of TRBD1 rests on TCRdb alone, since no DNA is present to check it. Looked up from germline, CDR1 is SQVTM and CDR2 is ANQGSEA. The CDR3 runs to 15 residues. CDR3: CSVGFRGRVGNEQFF.

V is TRBV6-6 and J is TRBJ1-5; the TCRdb call, TRBD1, lacks DNA for checking. Germline values: CDR1 MNHNY, CDR2 SVGAGI (reference sequence). The CDR3 runs to 13 residues. The CDR3: CASTGTGNQPQHF.

The J gene is TRBJ1-5, the V gene TRBV10-3. The V gene's germline CDR1 is ENHRY and CDR2 SYGVKD. The CDR3 loop spans 17 amino acids. The CDR3 spells CAISKDQGGASNQPQHF.

The chain uses TRBV23-1 and TRBJ2-2; TCRdb names TRBD1, which stays unverified in the absence of DNA. TRBV23-1 is an ORF; its function is uncertain. This CDR3 spans 15 amino acids. CDR3: CASTRGVGNTGELFF.

J is TRBJ1-5 and V is TRBV5-1; TCRdb picks TRBD1, but there is no DNA to check that call. CDR1 is SGHRS and CDR2 is YFSETQ in the germline V gene. The CDR3 runs 15 residues. CDR3 region: CASSPGTGSNQPQHF. The full variable domain, its missing parts supplied by reference TRBV5-1 and TRBJ1-5, is KAGVTQTPRYLIKTRGQQVTLSCSPISGHRSVSWYQQTPGQGLQFLFEYFSETQRNKGNFPGRFSGRQFSNSRSEMNVSTLELGDSALYLCASSPGTGSNQPQHFGDGTRLSIL.

The chain employs TRBV2 and TRBJ2-5; as DNA is missing, the TRBD1 call by TCRdb cannot be tested. The length of the CDR3 is 12 residues. Germline V gene lookup returns CDR1 SNHLY and CDR2 FYNNEI. The chain's CDR3 is CAIPGAMETQYF. The whole variable domain, filled in from reference TRBV2 and TRBJ2-5, reads EPEVTQTPSHQVTQMGQEVILRCVPISNHLYFYWYRQILGQKVEFLVSFYNNEISEKSEIFDDQFSVERPDGSNFTLKIRSTKLEDSAMYFCAIPGAMETQYFGPGTRLLVL.

CDR3 loop: CASSIQGQETQYF. The chain recombines TRBV5-1 with TRBJ2-5; TCRdb designates TRBD1, a call that cannot be tested without DNA. CDR1 and CDR2 from the germline V gene are SGHRS and YFSETQ. The CDR3 length is 13 residues.

The chain recombines TRBV10-3 with TRBJ1-2; lacking DNA, the TRBD1 call made by TCRdb goes unchecked. Germline CDR1 and CDR2: ENHRY and SYGVKD. The CDR3 is 14 amino acids. The CDR3 sequence: CAISGGQVAYGYTF.

The chain is built from TRBV27 and TRBJ2-7. Germline values: CDR1 MNHEY, CDR2 SMNVEV (reference sequence). The CDR3 loop spans 16 amino acids. The CDR3 loop is CASSPGVAGFWDEQYF.

The V and J genes are TRBV29-1 and TRBJ2-1; the D call from TCRdb, TRBD2, cannot be confirmed without DNA. The CDR3 loop spans 14 amino acids. The germline gives CDR1 SQVTM, CDR2 ANQGSEA. This CDR3 reads CSAVTSHLYNEQFF.

The chain employs TRBV12-3 or TRBV12-4 and TRBJ1-1. The CDR3 covers 15 residues. The CDR3: CASSLSHGGRAEAFF.

V and J are TRBV7-2 and TRBJ1-6; TCRdb picks TRBD1, but there is no DNA to check that call. The CDR3 is 15 residues long. Germline V gives CDR1 SGHTA, CDR2 FQGNSA. CDR3 region: CASSGGFSYNSPLHF.

The rearrangement uses TRBV4-2 and TRBJ1-5. The CDR3 consists of 14 residues. Germline CDR1 LGHNA, CDR2 YNFKEQ. CDR3 sequence: CASSQDKIQQPQHF.

CDR3 region: CASSLLDTQYF. V and J are TRBV12-3 or TRBV12-4 and TRBJ2-3. This CDR3 region has 11 residues.

The chain carries TRBV20-1 and TRBJ2-7; TCRdb designates TRBD1, a call that cannot be tested without DNA. Germline V CDR1 and CDR2: DFQATT, SNEGSKA (reference sequence). This CDR3 spans 14 amino acids. The CDR3 sequence is CSARDPARYYEQYF.

CDR3 loop: CASSRWDNGYTF. The rearrangement joins TRBV12-3 or TRBV12-4 to TRBJ1-2. This CDR3 contains 12 residues.

The chain combines TRBV12-3 or TRBV12-4 with TRBJ1-3; without DNA, the TCRdb call of TRBD1 cannot be checked. The CDR3 has 13 amino acids. This chain's CDR3 is CASTRTGGNTIYF.

The chain recombines TRBV20-1 with TRBJ2-1; TCRdb selects TRBD2, and the lack of DNA leaves this call unchecked. CDR3 length equals 14 residues. CDR1 is DFQATT and CDR2 is SNEGSKA in the germline V gene (reference sequence). The CDR3 loop reads CSARGREPNNEQFF.

The chain recombines TRBV20-1 with TRBJ2-4; without DNA, the TCRdb call of TRBD2 cannot be checked. The CDR3 contains 19 residues. Germline V gene sequence: CDR1 DFQATT, CDR2 SNEGSKA (reference sequence). This CDR3 is CSARDPRLAGGPVKNIQYF.

This chain links TRBV12-3 or TRBV12-4 with TRBJ2-2; lacking DNA, the TRBD2 call made by TCRdb goes unchecked. The CDR3 consists of 16 residues. Here the CDR3 reads CASRSLAGARTGELFF.

The V and J genes are TRBV11-1 and TRBJ2-1; the TCRdb D gene call, TRBD2, has no DNA to confirm it. Germline-derived CDR1 and CDR2 are SGHAT and FQDESV (reference sequence). This CDR3 region has 20 residues. CDR3 protein: CASSYRPGTSGGPSGNEQFF.